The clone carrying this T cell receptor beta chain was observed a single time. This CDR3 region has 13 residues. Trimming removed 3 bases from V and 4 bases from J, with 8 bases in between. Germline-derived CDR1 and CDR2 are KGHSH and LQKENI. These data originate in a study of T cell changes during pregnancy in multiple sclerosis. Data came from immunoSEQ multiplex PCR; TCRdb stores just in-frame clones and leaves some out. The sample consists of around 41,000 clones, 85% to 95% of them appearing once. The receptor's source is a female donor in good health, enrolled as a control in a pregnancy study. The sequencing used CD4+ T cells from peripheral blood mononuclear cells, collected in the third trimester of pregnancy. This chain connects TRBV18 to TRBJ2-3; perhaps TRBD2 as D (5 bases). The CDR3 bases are TGTGCCAGCTCACCGGGGAGTCCAGATACGCAGTATTTT. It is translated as CASSPGSPDTQYF.